This T cell receptor (beta chain) was obtained from a study of blood T cells in healthy people across ages. General study results and limits: Observed TCR beta diversity per million T cells went down as age went up. This fall followed a roughly linear course with age.

Of note for this clonotype: Its target is not known.

Each sample had at least 6.5 million PBMCs isolated. Alongside a J-beta primer mix, a sample-barcoded 5' primer served in a second PCR lasting about 7 to 12 cycles. MiXCR, run by TCRdb on the 5' RACE reads, gives a single entry per CDR3 protein. Of 650,000 to 950,000 distinct CDR3 sequences listed, roughly 44% were seen once; the top ten hold about 19%. The sample was blood. This sequence originates from a man in his sixties in good health.

The DNA for the CDR3 is TGTGCCAGCAGTTCCGCCAGGGGCCCCAATTCACCCCTCCACTTT. It translates to CASSSARGPNSPLHF. V usage is TRBV2 and J usage is TRBJ1-6; a possible D gene is TRBD1 (6 bases). Per germline, CDR1 SNHLY and CDR2 FYNNEI. The CDR3 consists of 15 residues. The V end was cut by 5 bases, the J end by 7 bases, with 15 bases between.